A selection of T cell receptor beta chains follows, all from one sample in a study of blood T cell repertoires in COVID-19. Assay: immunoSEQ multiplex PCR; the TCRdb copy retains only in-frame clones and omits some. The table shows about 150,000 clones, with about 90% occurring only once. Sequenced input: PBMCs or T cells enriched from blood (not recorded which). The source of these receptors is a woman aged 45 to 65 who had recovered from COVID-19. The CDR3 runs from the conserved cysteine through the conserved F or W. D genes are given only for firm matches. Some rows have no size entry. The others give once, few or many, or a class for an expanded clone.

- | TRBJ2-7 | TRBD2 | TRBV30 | CAWMAGGYEQYF | TGTGCCTGGATGGCGGGAGGGTACGAGCAGTACTTC
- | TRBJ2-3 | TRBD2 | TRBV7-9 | CASRIAGVGGDTQYF | TGTGCCAGCAGAATAGCGGGAGTGGGCGGAGATACGCAGTATTTT
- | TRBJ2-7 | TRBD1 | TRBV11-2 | CASSFGTGYEQYF | TGTGCCAGCAGCTTCGGGACAGGCTACGAGCAGTACTTC
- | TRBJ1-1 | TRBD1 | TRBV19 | CASSLQGGMNTEAFF | TGTGCCAGTAGTCTGCAGGGGGGTATGAACACTGAAGCTTTCTTT
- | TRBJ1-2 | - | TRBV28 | CASTGREAYGYTF | TGTGCCAGCACTGGTAGGGAGGCCTATGGCTACACCTTC
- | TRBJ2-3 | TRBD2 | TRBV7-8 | CASSLVLAGMNTQYF | TGTGCCAGCAGCTTAGTACTAGCGGGAATGAATACGCAGTATTTT
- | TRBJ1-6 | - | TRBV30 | CAWGDWSSPRLPLHF | TGTGCCTGGGGTGACTGGTCTTCCCCAAGGTTACCCCTCCACTTT
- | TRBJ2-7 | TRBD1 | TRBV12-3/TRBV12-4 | CASSRDSLSVQYF | TGTGCCAGCAGCCGGGACAGCCTCAGCGTGCAGTACTTC
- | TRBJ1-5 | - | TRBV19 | CASTDRSLNQPQHF | TGTGCCAGTACCGACAGATCCCTCAATCAGCCCCAGCATTTT
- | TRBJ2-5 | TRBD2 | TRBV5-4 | CASLSSGKQETQYF | TGTGCCAGCCTCTCTAGCGGGAAACAAGAGACCCAGTACTTC
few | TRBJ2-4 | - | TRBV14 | CASTRWAKNIQYF | TGTGCCAGCACCAGGTGGGCCAAAAACATTCAGTACTTC
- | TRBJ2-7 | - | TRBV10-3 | CAISESESGTYEQYF | TGTGCCATCAGTGAGTCGGAAAGCGGAACCTACGAGCAGTACTTC
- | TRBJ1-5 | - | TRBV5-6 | CASSRWESNQPQHF | TGTGCCAGCAGCCGTTGGGAGAGCAATCAGCCCCAGCATTTT
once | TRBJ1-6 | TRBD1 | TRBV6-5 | CASRAGGQNSPLHF | TGTGCCAGCCGAGCAGGGGGGCAAAATTCACCCCTCCACTTT
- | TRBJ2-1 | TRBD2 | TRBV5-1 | CASSFLRLAGGPDEQFF | TGCGCCAGCAGCTTCTTGCGACTAGCGGGAGGGCCTGATGAGCAGTTCTTC
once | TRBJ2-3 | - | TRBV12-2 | CASRLSTPSTDTQYF | TGTGCAAGTCGCTTATCGACACCCTCGACAGATACGCAGTATTTT